The clone carrying this TCR beta chain was observed a handful of times. The CDR3 contains 15 residues. Germline loops: CDR1 MNHEY, CDR2 SVGAGI. After removal of 4 bases from V and 10 bases from J, the junction contained 8 bases not matched to a gene. The source of the sample is a study of T cell changes during pregnancy in multiple sclerosis. The table came from immunoSEQ multiplex PCR; TCRdb's copy has only in-frame clones and leaves some out. The sample consists of 55,000 to 70,000 clones, approximately 90% of them appearing once. This TCR came from a female donor with multiple sclerosis, enrolled in a pregnancy study. The source material was peripheral blood, sampled in the first trimester of pregnancy. The chain links TRBV6-5 to TRBJ1-6; 9 nucleotides line up with TRBD1. CDR3 nucleotides: TGTGCCAGCAGTTTCGGACAGGGGCTGTGGTCACCCCTCCACTTT. As protein: CASSFGQGLWSPLHF.